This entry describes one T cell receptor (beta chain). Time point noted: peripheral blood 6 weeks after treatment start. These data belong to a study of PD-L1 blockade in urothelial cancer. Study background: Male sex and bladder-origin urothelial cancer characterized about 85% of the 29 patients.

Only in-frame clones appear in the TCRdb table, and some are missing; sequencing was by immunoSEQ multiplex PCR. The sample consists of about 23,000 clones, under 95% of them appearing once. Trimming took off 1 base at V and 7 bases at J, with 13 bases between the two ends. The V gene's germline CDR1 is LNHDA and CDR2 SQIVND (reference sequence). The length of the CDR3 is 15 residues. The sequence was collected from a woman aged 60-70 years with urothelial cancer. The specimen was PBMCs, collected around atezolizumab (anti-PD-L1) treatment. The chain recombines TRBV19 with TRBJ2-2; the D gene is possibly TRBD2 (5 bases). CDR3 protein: CASSIVASIVGELFF. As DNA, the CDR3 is TGTGCCAGTAGTATAGTGGCTAGCATAGTCGGGGAGCTGTTTTTT.